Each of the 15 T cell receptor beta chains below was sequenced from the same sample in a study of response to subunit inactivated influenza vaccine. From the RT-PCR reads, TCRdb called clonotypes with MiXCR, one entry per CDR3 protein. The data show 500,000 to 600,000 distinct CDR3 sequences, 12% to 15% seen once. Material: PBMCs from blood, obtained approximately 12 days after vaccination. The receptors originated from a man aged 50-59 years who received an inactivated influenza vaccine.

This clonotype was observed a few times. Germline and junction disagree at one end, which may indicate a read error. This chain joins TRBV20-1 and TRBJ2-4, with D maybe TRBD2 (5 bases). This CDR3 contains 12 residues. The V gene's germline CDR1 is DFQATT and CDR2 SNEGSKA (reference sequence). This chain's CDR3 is CSARGGQNIQYF. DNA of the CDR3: TGCAGTGCCAGAGGAGGTCAAAACATTCAGTACTTC.

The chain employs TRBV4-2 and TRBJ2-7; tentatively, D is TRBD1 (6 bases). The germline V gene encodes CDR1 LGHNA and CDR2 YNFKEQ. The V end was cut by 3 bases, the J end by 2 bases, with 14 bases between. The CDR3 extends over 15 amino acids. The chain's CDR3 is CASSQLVGQAYEQYF. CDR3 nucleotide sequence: TGTGCCAGCAGCCAGCTAGTGGGACAAGCCTACGAGCAGTACTTC.

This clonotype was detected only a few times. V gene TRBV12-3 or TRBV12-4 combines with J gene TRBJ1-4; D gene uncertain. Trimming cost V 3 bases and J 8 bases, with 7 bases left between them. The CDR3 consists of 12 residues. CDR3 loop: CASSFTTEKLFF. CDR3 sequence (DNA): TGTGCCAGCAGTTTCACCACAGAAAAACTGTTTTTT.

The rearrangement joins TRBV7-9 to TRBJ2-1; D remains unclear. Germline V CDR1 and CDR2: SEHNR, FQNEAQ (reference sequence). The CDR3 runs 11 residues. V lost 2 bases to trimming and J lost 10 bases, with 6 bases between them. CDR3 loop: CASSLQREQFF. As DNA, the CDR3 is TGTGCCAGCAGCTTACAGCGAGAGCAGTTCTTC.

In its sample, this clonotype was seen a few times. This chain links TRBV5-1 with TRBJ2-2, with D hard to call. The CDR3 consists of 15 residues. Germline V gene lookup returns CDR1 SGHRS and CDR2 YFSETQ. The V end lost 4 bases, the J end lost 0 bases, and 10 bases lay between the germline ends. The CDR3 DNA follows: TGCGCCAGCAGCGTGTCTCCCACGAACACCGGGGAGCTGTTTTTT. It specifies CASSVSPTNTGELFF. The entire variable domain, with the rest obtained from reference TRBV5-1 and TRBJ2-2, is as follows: KAGVTQTPRYLIKTRGQQVTLSCSPISGHRSVSWYQQTPGQGLQFLFEYFSETQRNKGNFPGRFSGRQFSNSRSEMNVSTLELGDSALYLCASSVSPTNTGELFFGEGSRLTVL.

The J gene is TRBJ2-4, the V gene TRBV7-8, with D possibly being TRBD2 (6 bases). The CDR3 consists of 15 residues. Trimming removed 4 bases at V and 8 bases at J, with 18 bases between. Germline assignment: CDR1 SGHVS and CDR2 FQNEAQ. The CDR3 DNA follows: TGTGCCAGCAGCTCCCCGGGACTTAGTTTAGACATTCAGTACTTC. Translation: CASSSPGLSLDIQYF.

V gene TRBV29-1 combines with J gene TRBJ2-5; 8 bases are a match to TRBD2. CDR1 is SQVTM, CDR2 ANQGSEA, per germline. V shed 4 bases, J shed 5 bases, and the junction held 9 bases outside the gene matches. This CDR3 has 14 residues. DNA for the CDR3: TGCAGCGTTGCGGGAGGGCCCGGCGGGGAGACCCAGTACTTC. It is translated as CSVAGGPGGETQYF.

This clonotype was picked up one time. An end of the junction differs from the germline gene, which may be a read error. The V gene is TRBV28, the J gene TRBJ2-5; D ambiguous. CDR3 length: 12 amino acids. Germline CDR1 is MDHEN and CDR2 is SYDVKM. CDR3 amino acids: CASRESKETQYF. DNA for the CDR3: TGTGCCAGCAGGGAGAGCAAAGAAACCCAGTACTTC.

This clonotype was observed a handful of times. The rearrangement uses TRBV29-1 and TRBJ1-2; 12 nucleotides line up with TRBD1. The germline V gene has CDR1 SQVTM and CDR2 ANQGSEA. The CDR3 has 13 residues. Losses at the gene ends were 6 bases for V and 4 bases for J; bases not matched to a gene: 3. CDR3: CSVGTGGAYGYTF. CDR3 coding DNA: TGCAGCGTAGGGACAGGGGGCGCCTATGGCTACACCTTC.

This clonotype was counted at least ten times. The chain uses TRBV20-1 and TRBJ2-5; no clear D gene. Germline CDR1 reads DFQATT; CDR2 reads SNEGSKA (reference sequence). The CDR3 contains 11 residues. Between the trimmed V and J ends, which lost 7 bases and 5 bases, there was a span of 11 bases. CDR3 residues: CSVKVGETQYF. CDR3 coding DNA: TGCAGTGTCAAGGTCGGCGAGACCCAGTACTTC.

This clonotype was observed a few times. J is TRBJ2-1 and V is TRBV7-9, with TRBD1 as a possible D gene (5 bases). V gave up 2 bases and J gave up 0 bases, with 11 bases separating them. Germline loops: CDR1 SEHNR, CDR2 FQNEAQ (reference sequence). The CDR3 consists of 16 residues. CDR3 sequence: CASSLIGARSYNEQFF. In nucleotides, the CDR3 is TGTGCCAGCAGCTTAATTGGGGCCCGCTCCTACAATGAGCAGTTCTTC.

The CDR3 DNA reads as TGTGCCAGCAGTTACTCGAAGTTGGGCAATCAGCCCCAGCATTTT. It translates to CASSYSKLGNQPQHF. The chain couples TRBV6-5 to TRBJ1-5, with no clear D. Germline CDR1 MNHEY, CDR2 SVGAGI. The ends were cut back, 0 bases at V and 2 bases at J, with 8 bases in the middle. This CDR3 contains 15 residues.

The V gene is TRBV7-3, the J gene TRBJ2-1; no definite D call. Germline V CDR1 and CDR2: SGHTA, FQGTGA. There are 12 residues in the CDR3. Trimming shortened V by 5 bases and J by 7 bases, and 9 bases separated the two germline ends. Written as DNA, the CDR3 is TGTGCCAGCAGCAACGACGGTAATGAGCAGTTCTTC. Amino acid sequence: CASSNDGNEQFF. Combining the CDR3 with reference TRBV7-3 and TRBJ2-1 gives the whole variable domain GAGVSQTPSNKVTEKGKYVELRCDPISGHTALYWYRQSLGQGPEFLIYFQGTGAADDSGLPNDRFFAVRPEGSVSTLKIQRTERGDSAVYLCASSNDGNEQFFGPGTRLTVL.

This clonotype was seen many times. DNA for the CDR3: TGTGCCAGCAGCTTACAGCGGGGGGTAGCAGGAGAGCAGTTCTTC. Encoded protein: CASSLQRGVAGEQFF. This rearrangement joins TRBV7-2 to TRBJ2-1; 9 bases fit TRBD2. The CDR3 spans 15 residues. The V gene end was trimmed by 2 bases and the J gene end by 10 bases; junction bases not matched to a gene: 9. Per germline, CDR1 SGHTA and CDR2 FQGNSA.

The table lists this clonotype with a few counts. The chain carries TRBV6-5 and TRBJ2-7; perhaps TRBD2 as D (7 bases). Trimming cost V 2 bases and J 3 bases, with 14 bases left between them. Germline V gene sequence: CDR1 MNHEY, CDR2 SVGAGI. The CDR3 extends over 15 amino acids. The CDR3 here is CASSYRGGPVYEQYF. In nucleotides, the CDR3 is TGTGCCAGCAGTTACAGGGGGGGCCCAGTCTACGAGCAGTACTTC.